This T cell receptor (beta chain) originates from a study of control samples from healthy donors and cancer patients. Here immunoSEQ multiplex PCR was the method, and the copy in TCRdb shows in-frame clones only, minus some. The sample contains about 120,000 clones, approximately 93% of which appear only once. The J segment lost 10 bases and the V segment lost 2 bases, leaving 5 bases of the junction unmatched. The CDR3 loop spans 13 amino acids. Per the germline V gene, CDR1 is SGHTA and CDR2 is FQGNSA. J is TRBJ2-1 and V is TRBV7-2; 7 nucleotides agree with TRBD1. Sequenced material: blood. The clonotype comes from a woman younger than 30 in good health. Here the CDR3 DNA reads TGTGCCAGCAGCTTATTTAGGGACAGCGAGCAGTTCTTC. Protein: CASSLFRDSEQFF. The variable domain in full, completed from reference TRBV7-2 and TRBJ2-1, reads GAGVSQSPSNKVTEKGKDVELRCDPISGHTALYWYRQSLGQGLEFLIYFQGNSAPDKSGLPSDRFSAERTGGSVSTLTIQRTQQEDSAVYLCASSLFRDSEQFFGPGTRLTVL.